This T cell receptor beta chain was identified during a study of blood T cell repertoires in COVID-19. Looking at the study overall: Italy, Spain and the United States were the sources of the convalescent and acute COVID-19 samples. The cDNA or gDNA used as material had been derived from T cells, B-cell-depleted T cells, or PBMCs.

CDR1 and CDR2 (germline): MNHNS, SASEGT. Trimming cost V 3 bases and J 2 bases; bases outside gene matches: 3. CDR3 length equals 15 residues. As processed by the authors: The authors estimated nucleated cell counts from reference gene primer amplification. Using immunoSEQ multiplex PCR, the repertoire was profiled, and TCRdb retains in-frame clones only, with some absent. The D gene and trimming were derived from the DNA, and the V and J assignments and clone size from that table. This table holds under 300,000 clones, roughly 84% found once. The clonotype originates from a woman aged 35 to 49 with active or convalescent COVID-19. The sample comprised peripheral blood. J is TRBJ1-5 and V is TRBV6-1, with 8 positions matching TRBD1. The CDR3 DNA reads as TGTGCCAGCAGTGACCTGACAGGGGGCAATCAGCCCCAGCATTTT. It is translated as CASSDLTGGNQPQHF.